These 28 T cell receptor beta chains were sequenced from one sample in a study of blood T cell repertoires in COVID-19. Method: immunoSEQ multiplex PCR; TCRdb's copy keeps in-frame clones and lacks some. Here the sample spans 40,000 to 65,000 clones, about 86% being singletons. The sequenced material came from peripheral blood. The receptors shown here come from a man between 65 and 85 years old with active COVID-19.

A single count supports this clone. The V call is TRBV29-1, the J call TRBJ1-2; D ambiguous. CDR1 is SQVTM, CDR2 ANQGSEA, per germline. Trimming removed 5 bases from V and 1 base from J, with 14 bases in between. There are 14 residues in the CDR3. The CDR3 nucleotides are TGCAGCGTTTATCCAGGACTGCATAACTATGGCTACACCTTC. Translated, it gives CSVYPGLHNYGYTF.

This sequence joins TRBV7-2 and TRBJ1-4; D ambiguous. Per germline, CDR1 SGHTA and CDR2 FQGNSA. The CDR3 has 15 amino acids. Trimming cost V 3 bases and J 7 bases, with 15 bases left between them. In nucleotides, the CDR3 is TGTGCCAGCAGCTTCGACACCAGCCAACGTGAAAAACTGTTTTTT. Translating gives CASSFDTSQREKLFF.

The chain combines TRBV6-5 with TRBJ1-2; possibly TRBD1 for D (5 bases). The CDR3 spans 12 residues. Trimming pared 7 bases from V and 8 bases from J, leaving 14 bases between. The germline CDR1 and CDR2 sequences are MNHEY and SVGAGI. The CDR3 protein is CASTQGAGGYTF. The DNA of the CDR3 is TGTGCCAGCACCCAAGGGGCGGGAGGCTACACCTTC.

The chain recombines TRBV15 with TRBJ2-1; 7 bases match TRBD1. The CDR3 length is 15 residues. CDR1 is LNHNV, CDR2 YYDKDF, per germline (reference sequence). J gave up 4 bases and V 0 bases, and 3 bases lay outside the gene matches. Here the CDR3 reads CATSRERGRYNEQFF. CDR3 nucleotides: TGTGCCACCAGCAGAGAGAGGGGGCGGTACAATGAGCAGTTCTTC.

V gene TRBV21-1 combines with J gene TRBJ1-3; TRBD1, as called in the table, went unchecked against the DNA. TRBV21-1 is assigned pseudogene status. The CDR3 contains 17 residues. This chain's CDR3 is CASSKGGSFCSGNTIYF. The DNA of the CDR3 is TGTGCCAGCAGCAAAGGTGGCTCCTTTTGCTCTGGAAACACCATATATTTT.

This clone was observed once. The chain has TRBV19 and TRBJ1-2; 10 bases map to TRBD1. The V and J ends lost 3 bases and 2 bases, in that order; junction bases with no gene match: 6. CDR1 LNHDA and CDR2 SQIVND come from the germline V gene (reference sequence). This CDR3 has 16 residues. DNA of the CDR3: TGTGCCAGTAGTATTACCGGGACAGGGGAGAACTATGGCTACACCTTC. This gives the protein CASSITGTGENYGYTF.

The chain is built from TRBV9 and TRBJ1-1; 7 bases are a match to TRBD1. The V and J ends lost 4 bases and 1 base, in that order; junction bases with no gene match: 4. Per germline, CDR1 SGDLS and CDR2 YYNGEE. The CDR3 has 14 residues. CDR3 coding DNA: TGTGCCAGCAGCACGACAGGGTCGAACACTGAAGCTTTCTTT. Translating it yields CASSTTGSNTEAFF. The full variable domain, its missing parts supplied by reference TRBV9 and TRBJ1-1, is DSGVTQTPKHLITATGQRVTLRCSPRSGDLSVYWYQQSLDQGLQFLIQYYNGEERAKGNILERFSAQQFPDLHSELNLSSLELGDSALYFCASSTTGSNTEAFFGQGTRLTVV.

This chain connects TRBV19 to TRBJ1-1; the D gene is possibly TRBD1 (6 bases). V dropped 4 bases and J dropped 0 bases, with 12 bases sitting between them. Per the germline V gene, CDR1 is LNHDA and CDR2 is SQIVND (reference sequence). The CDR3 extends over 15 amino acids. For the CDR3, the DNA is TGTGCCAGTAGTACCCAAGGACAGATGAACACTGAAGCTTTCTTT. It yields the protein CASSTQGQMNTEAFF.

The chain recombines TRBV29-1 with TRBJ1-1; 7 bases fit TRBD1. The CDR3 length is 11 residues. Per germline, CDR1 SQVTM and CDR2 ANQGSEA. With V trimmed by 6 bases and J by 11 bases, 9 bases remained unmatched. CDR3 sequence (DNA): TGCAGCGTATCAGGGGGATGGGAGGCTTTCTTT. Amino acids: CSVSGGWEAFF.

The chain carries TRBV10-3 and TRBJ2-2; TRBD2 matches at 7 bases. Germline CDR1 is ENHRY and CDR2 is SYGVKD. The length of the CDR3 is 15 residues. The junction had 3 bases not matched to a gene; V was cut back by 3 bases and J by 2 bases. The CDR3 nucleotides are TGTGCCATCAGTGAAAGGGAGGGAAACACCGGGGAGCTGTTTTTT. This sequence encodes CAISEREGNTGELFF.

This clone was counted a single time. The V and J genes are TRBV6-5 and TRBJ2-3, with 7 positions matching TRBD2. Germline V gives CDR1 MNHEY, CDR2 SVGAGI. The CDR3 extends over 14 amino acids. V was pared by 7 bases and J by 2 bases, with 6 bases of the junction left unmatched. For the CDR3, the DNA is TGTGCCAGCACCTCTAGCGGCCTCACAGATACGCAGTATTTT. Its translation is CASTSSGLTDTQYF.

The chain links TRBV11-2 to TRBJ2-7; D is perhaps TRBD1 (6 bases). With 5 bases removed from V and 0 bases from J, the gap between germline ends came to 14 bases. This CDR3 has 15 residues. The germline V gene encodes CDR1 SGHAT and CDR2 FQNNGV. CDR3 nucleotide sequence: TGTGCCAGCAGCCTCCGGACAGACAGCTCCTACGAGCAGTACTTC. It yields the protein CASSLRTDSSYEQYF.

The V and J genes are TRBV15 and TRBJ2-7; D gene uncertain. The CDR3 is made up of 13 amino acids. Germline CDR1 is LNHNV and CDR2 is YYDKDF (reference sequence). With 0 bases removed from V and 6 bases from J, the gap between germline ends came to 9 bases. The CDR3 DNA follows: TGTGCCACCAGCAGAGAAGCGCAATTCGAGCAGTACTTC. Residues: CATSREAQFEQYF.

J is TRBJ1-3 and V is TRBV7-8; 7 nucleotides line up with TRBD1. V shed 5 bases, J shed 0 bases, and the junction held 7 bases outside the gene matches. CDR1 and CDR2 from the germline V gene are SGHVS and FQNEAQ. This CDR3 spans 16 amino acids. The CDR3 bases are TGTGCCAGCAGCCGTCGCTGGACAGGCTCTGGAAACACCATATATTTT. It is translated as CASSRRWTGSGNTIYF.

The rearrangement uses TRBV7-3 and TRBJ1-6; 8 bases align to TRBD1. V gave up 4 bases and J gave up 9 bases; unmatched junction bases: 11. This CDR3 spans 16 amino acids. In germline, CDR1 is SGHTA, CDR2 FQGTGA. As DNA, the CDR3 is TGTGCCAGCAGCTCCCCTTGGACAGGGTACGGTTCACCCCTCCACTTT. As protein: CASSSPWTGYGSPLHF. Looking up the rest from reference TRBV7-3 and TRBJ1-6 gives the full variable domain: GAGVSQTPSNKVTEKGKYVELRCDPISGHTALYWYRQSLGQGPEFLIYFQGTGAADDSGLPNDRFFAVRPEGSVSTLKIQRTERGDSAVYLCASSSPWTGYGSPLHFGNGTRLTVT.

This chain connects TRBV27 to TRBJ1-3; 7 bases map to TRBD1. Germline CDR1 MNHEY, CDR2 SMNVEV (reference sequence). CDR3 length equals 18 residues. With 4 bases clipped from V and 0 bases from J, the junction kept 12 bases outside the gene matches. CDR3 protein: CASSSLRQGKDSGNTIYF. As DNA, the CDR3 is TGTGCCAGCAGTTCCCTTAGACAGGGAAAAGACTCTGGAAACACCATATATTTT.

This clone came up many times. The chain carries TRBV4-3 and TRBJ2-7; TRBD1 matches at 7 bases. The CDR3 sequence is 13 residues long. Trimming removed 4 bases from V and 7 bases from J; junction bases left unmatched: 7. In germline, CDR1 is LGHNA, CDR2 YSLEER. DNA of the CDR3: TGCGCCAGCAGCCCCCAACAGGGGCGGGAGCAGTACTTC. Amino acids: CASSPQQGREQYF.

This clone was detected only a few times. CDR3 protein: CASSQNPGGSGGYTF. The CDR3, as DNA: TGTGCCAGCAGCCAAAATCCAGGGGGATCTGGTGGCTACACCTTC. The chain is built from TRBV3-1 (or the pseudogene TRBV3-2) and TRBJ1-2, with 7 bases identical to TRBD1. The length of the CDR3 is 15 residues. The junction had 10 bases not matched to a gene; V was cut back by 2 bases and J by 7 bases. CDR1 and CDR2 from the germline V gene are LGHDT and YNNKEL (reference sequence).

The rearrangement joins TRBV10-3 to TRBJ2-5, with 8 bases aligning to TRBD1. The germline V gene encodes CDR1 ENHRY and CDR2 SYGVKD. This CDR3 region has 18 residues. V trimming: 3 bases; J trimming: 5 bases; junction bases outside the gene matches: 17. This CDR3 reads CAISETEAGTGGRETQYF. The DNA of the CDR3 is TGTGCCATCAGTGAAACGGAGGCCGGTACAGGGGGAAGGGAGACCCAGTACTTC.

The rearrangement joins TRBV29-1 to TRBJ2-5; 14 bases match TRBD2. This CDR3 region has 14 residues. Germline V gene data show CDR1 as SQVTM and CDR2 as ANQGSEA. The V gene end was trimmed by 6 bases and the J gene end by 2 bases; junction bases not matched to a gene: 2. This CDR3 reads CSVRLAGGQETQYF. In DNA form, the CDR3 reads TGCAGCGTCAGACTAGCGGGGGGGCAAGAGACCCAGTACTTC.

This clone has just one count. V is TRBV21-1 and J is TRBJ1-4. TRBV21-1 is termed a pseudogene. The CDR3 extends over 14 amino acids. CDR3 coding DNA: TGTGCCAGCAGCAAACGGGGGGGAAATGAAAAACTGTTTTTT. It is translated as CASSKRGGNEKLFF.

This chain connects TRBV6-2 or TRBV6-3 to TRBJ2-7, with 9 bases that match TRBD2. The CDR3 length is 15 residues. The ends lost 0 bases at V and 6 bases at J; junction bases unmatched: 6. Germline values: CDR1 MNHEY, CDR2 SVGEGT. The CDR3 reads CASSYSQRGVFEQYF. The CDR3 DNA reads TGTGCCAGCAGTTACTCCCAGCGGGGGGTATTCGAGCAGTACTTC.

The chain uses TRBV6-5 and TRBJ2-3; TRBD2 matches at 7 bases. The CDR3 covers 12 residues. The trim removed 8 bases at V and 4 bases at J, leaving 3 bases unmatched. CDR1 MNHEY and CDR2 SVGAGI come from the germline V gene. CDR3 sequence reads: CASGGGSDTQYF. CDR3 bases: TGTGCCAGCGGGGGAGGGTCAGATACGCAGTATTTT.

The rearrangement uses TRBV5-8 and TRBJ1-1; tentatively, D is TRBD1 (5 bases). The CDR3 length is 15 residues. The germline CDR1 and CDR2 sequences are SGHTS and YDEGEE. Deletions cut 3 bases from V and 5 bases from J, with 17 bases between. Here the CDR3 DNA reads TGTGCCAGCAGCTCAGGGATAGGGGCGAGTACTGAAGCTTTCTTT. Encoded protein: CASSSGIGASTEAFF.

The chain carries TRBV7-9 and TRBJ1-2; D is unclear. Trimming took 2 bases from V and 5 from J, leaving 12 bases between them. The germline V gene has CDR1 SEHNR and CDR2 FQNEAQ (reference sequence). This CDR3 region has 14 residues. CDR3 region: CASSLSGIEYGYTF. The CDR3 DNA reads as TGTGCCAGCAGCTTATCGGGTATTGAATATGGCTACACCTTC.

V gene TRBV11-3 combines with J gene TRBJ2-2, with D unclear. The CDR3 length is 13 residues. Deletions cut 1 base from V and 7 bases from J, with 7 bases between. Germline CDR1 and CDR2: SGHNT and YENEEA. The DNA of the CDR3 is TGTGCCAGCAGCTTAGCCCTCGGCGGGGAGCTGTTTTTT. The encoded protein is CASSLALGGELFF.

The chain links TRBV19 to TRBJ2-2, with D perhaps matching TRBD1 (5 bases). This CDR3 contains 13 residues. Germline V CDR1 and CDR2: LNHDA, SQIVND (reference sequence). Trimming took off 11 bases at V and 1 base at J, with 11 bases between the two ends. CDR3 coding DNA: TGTGCCTCGAGGACACAGAACACCGGGGAGCTGTTTTTT. As protein: CASRTQNTGELFF.

The chain combines TRBV5-4 with TRBJ2-2, with TRBD2 matching over 10 bases. The germline CDR1 and CDR2 sequences are SGHNT and YYREEE (reference sequence). V was pared by 3 bases and J by 6 bases, with 8 bases of the junction left unmatched. CDR3 length: 16 residues. Written as DNA, the CDR3 is TGTGCCAGCAGCTACCCCGGGACTAGCGCTTCCGGGGAGCTGTTTTTT. As protein: CASSYPGTSASGELFF.